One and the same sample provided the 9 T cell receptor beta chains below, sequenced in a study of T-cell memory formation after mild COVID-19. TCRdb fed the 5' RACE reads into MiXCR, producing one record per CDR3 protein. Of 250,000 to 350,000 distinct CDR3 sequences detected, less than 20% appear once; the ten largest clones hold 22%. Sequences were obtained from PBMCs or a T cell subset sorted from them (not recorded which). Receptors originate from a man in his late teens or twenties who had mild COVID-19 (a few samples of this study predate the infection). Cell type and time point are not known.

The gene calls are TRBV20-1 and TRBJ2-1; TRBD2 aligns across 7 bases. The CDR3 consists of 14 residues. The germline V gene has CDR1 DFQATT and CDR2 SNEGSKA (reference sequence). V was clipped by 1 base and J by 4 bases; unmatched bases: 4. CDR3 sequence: CSARVLAPYNEQFF. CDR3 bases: TGCAGTGCTAGAGTACTAGCGCCTTACAATGAGCAGTTCTTC.

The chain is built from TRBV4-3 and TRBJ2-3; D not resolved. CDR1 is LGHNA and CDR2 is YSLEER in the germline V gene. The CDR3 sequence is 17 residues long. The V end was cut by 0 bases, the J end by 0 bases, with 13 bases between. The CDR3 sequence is CASSQEEPRRSTDTQYF. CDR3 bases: TGCGCCAGCAGCCAAGAAGAACCGCGTAGGAGCACAGATACGCAGTATTTT.

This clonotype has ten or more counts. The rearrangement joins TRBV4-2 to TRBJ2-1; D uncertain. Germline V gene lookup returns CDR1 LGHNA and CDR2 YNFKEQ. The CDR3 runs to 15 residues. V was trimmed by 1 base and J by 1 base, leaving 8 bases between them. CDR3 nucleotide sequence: TGTGCCAGCAGCCAAGGTGCGGAGTCCTACAATGAGCAGTTCTTC. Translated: CASSQGAESYNEQFF.

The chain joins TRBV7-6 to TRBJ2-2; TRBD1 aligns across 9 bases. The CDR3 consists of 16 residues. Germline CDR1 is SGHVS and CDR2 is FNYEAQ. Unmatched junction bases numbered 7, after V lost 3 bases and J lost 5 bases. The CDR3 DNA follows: TGTGCCAGCAGCTTGGGACAGGGAATAGAAACCGGGGAGCTGTTTTTT. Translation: CASSLGQGIETGELFF. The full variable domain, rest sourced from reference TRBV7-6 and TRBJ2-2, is GAGVSQSPRYKVTKRGQDVALRCDPISGHVSLYWYRQALGQGPEFLTYFNYEAQQDKSGLPNDRFSAERPEGSISTLTIQRTEQRDSAMYRCASSLGQGIETGELFFGEGSRLTVL.

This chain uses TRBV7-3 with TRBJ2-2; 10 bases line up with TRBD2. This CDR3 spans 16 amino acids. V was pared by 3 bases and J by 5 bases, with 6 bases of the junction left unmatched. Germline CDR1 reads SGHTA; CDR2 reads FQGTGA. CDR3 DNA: TGTGCCAGCAGCTTTTTAGCGGGGGGCTGGACCGGGGAGCTGTTTTTT. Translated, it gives CASSFLAGGWTGELFF.

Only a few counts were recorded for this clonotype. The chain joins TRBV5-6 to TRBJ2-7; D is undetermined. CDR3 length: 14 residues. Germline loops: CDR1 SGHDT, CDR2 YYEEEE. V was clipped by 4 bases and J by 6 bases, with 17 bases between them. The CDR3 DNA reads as TGTGCCAGCAGCATAGGGCTCAGTGACTTCGAGCAGTACGTC. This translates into CASSIGLSDFEQYV.

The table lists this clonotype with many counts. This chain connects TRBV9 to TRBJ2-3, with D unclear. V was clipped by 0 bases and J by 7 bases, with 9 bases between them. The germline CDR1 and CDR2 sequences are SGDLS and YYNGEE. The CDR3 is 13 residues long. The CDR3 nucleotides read TGTGCCAGCAGCGTAGGTGGCGGAAATACGCAGTATTTT. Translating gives CASSVGGGNTQYF.

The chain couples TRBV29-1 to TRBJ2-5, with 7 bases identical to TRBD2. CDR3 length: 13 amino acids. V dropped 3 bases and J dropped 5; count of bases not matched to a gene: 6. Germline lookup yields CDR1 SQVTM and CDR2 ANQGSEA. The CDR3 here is CSVEGLTRETQYF. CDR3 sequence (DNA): TGCAGCGTTGAGGGACTAACTCGGGAGACCCAGTACTTC. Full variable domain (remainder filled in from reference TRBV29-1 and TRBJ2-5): SAVISQKPSRDICQRGTSLTIQCQVDSQVTMMFWYRQQPGQSLTLIATANQGSEATYESGFVIDKFPISRPNLTFSTLTVSNMSPEDSSIYLCSVEGLTRETQYFGPGTRLLVL.

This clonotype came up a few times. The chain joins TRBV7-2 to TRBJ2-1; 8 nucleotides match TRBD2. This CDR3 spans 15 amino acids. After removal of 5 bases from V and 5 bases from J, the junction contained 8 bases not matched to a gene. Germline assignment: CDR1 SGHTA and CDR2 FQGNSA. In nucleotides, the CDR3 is TGTGCCAGCAGCCAGCTAGCGGGTCTTCACAATGAGCAGTTCTTC. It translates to CASSQLAGLHNEQFF. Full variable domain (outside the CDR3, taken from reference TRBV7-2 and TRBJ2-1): GAGVSQSPSNKVTEKGKDVELRCDPISGHTALYWYRQSLGQGLEFLIYFQGNSAPDKSGLPSDRFSAERTGGSVSTLTIQRTQQEDSAVYLCASSQLAGLHNEQFFGPGTRLTVL.